The clone carrying this T cell receptor beta chain was counted a few times. CDR1 MNHNY and CDR2 SVGAGI come from the germline V gene (reference sequence). The CDR3 loop spans 16 amino acids. Trimming stripped 8 bases from V and 1 base from J, with 17 bases between. These data come from a study of control samples from healthy donors and cancer patients. Assay: immunoSEQ multiplex PCR; the TCRdb copy retains only in-frame clones and omits some. The sample lists approximately 170,000 clones, 90% to 95% occurring once. The clonotype originates from a woman aged 25 to 39 in good health. Material: blood. This sequence joins TRBV6-6 and TRBJ2-2, with D maybe TRBD2 (5 bases). The CDR3 nucleotides are TGTGCCAGCTCGAACTCCTTCCGGGGGAACACCGGGGAGCTGTTTTTT. Its protein is CASSNSFRGNTGELFF.